The entry below gives a single T cell receptor (beta chain) sequence along with its context. The protocol was immunoSEQ multiplex PCR, while the TCRdb copy is restricted to in-frame clones and leaves out a portion. Of hundreds of thousands of clones listed, nearly 90% are singletons. These data belong to a study of blood T cell repertoires in COVID-19. Deletions cut 5 bases from V and 4 bases from J, with 3 bases between. CDR3 length: 10 amino acids. Germline V gene sequence: CDR1 SNHLY, CDR2 FYNNEI. The origin of this receptor is a woman aged 18-30 years with acute COVID-19. J is TRBJ2-7 and V is TRBV2, with D unclear. Specimen: PBMCs or T cells enriched from blood (not recorded which). The CDR3 loop reads CASSTYEQYF. The CDR3 bases are TGTGCCAGCAGTACATACGAGCAGTACTTC.